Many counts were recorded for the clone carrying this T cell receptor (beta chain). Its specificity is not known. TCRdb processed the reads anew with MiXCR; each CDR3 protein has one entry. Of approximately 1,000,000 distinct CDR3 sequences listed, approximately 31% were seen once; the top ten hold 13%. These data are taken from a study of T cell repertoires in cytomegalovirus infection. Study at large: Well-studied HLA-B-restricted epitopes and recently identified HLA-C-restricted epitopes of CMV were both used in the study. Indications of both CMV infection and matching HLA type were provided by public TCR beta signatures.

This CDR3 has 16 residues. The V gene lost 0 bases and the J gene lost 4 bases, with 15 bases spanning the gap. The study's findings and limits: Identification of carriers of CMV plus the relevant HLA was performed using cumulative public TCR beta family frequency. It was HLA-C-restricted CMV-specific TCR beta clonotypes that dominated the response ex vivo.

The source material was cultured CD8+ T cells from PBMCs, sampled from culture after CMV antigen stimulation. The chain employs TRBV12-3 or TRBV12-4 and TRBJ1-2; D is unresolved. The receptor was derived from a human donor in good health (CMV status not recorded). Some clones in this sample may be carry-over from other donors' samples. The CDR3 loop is CASSLALLGSGYGYTF. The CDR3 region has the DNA TGTGCCAGCAGTTTAGCGCTGTTGGGGAGTGGCTATGGCTACACCTTC.